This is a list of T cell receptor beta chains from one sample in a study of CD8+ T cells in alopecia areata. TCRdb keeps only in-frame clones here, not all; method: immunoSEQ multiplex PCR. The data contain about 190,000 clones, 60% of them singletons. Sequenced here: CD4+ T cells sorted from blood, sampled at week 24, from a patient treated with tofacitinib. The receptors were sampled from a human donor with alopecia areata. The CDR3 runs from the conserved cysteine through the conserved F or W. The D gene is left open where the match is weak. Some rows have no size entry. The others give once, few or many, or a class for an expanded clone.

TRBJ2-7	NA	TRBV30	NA	TGTGCCTGGAGTGCGGTAGGAAACGAGCAGTACTTC	CAWSAVGNEQYF
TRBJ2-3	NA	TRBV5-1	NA	TGCGCCAGCAGCTTGGACGTCAGGGCCGTAGATACGCAGTATTTT	CASSLDVRAVDTQYF
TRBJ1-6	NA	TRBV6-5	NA	TGTGCCAGCAGTTACAGGGGTCCAAATTCACCCCTCCACTTT	CASSYRGPNSPLHF
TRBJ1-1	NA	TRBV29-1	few	TGCAGCGGCGGACAACTAAACACTGAAGCTTTCTTT	CSGGQLNTEAFF
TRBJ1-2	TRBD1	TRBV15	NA	TGTGCCACCAGCACCGGGACAGGGGCGGTCTATGGCTACACCTTC	CATSTGTGAVYGYTF
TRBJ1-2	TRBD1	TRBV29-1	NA	TGCAGCGTTGAAGGAGGGGGCTTTTATGGCTACACCTTC	CSVEGGGFYGYTF
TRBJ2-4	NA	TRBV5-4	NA	TGTGCCAGCAGCGACAGGGCCAAAAACATTCAGTACTTC	CASSDRAKNIQYF
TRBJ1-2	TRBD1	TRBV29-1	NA	TGCAGCGTAGACAGGGGTGGCTATGGCTACACCTTC	CSVDRGGYGYTF
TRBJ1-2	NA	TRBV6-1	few	TGTGCCAGCAGTGAAACGAGGGATGGCTACACCTTC	CASSETRDGYTF
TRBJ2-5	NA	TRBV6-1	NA	TGTGCCAGCAGTGAACAGGAAAAAGGGACCCAGTACTTC	CASSEQEKGTQYF
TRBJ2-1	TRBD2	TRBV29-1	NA	TGCAGCGCCTTGTTCATTGGGGGGGGCAATGAGCAGTTCTTC	CSALFIGGGNEQFF
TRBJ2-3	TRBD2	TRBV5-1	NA	TGCGCCAGCAGCTTAGGGAGGGCTAGCACAGATACGCAGTATTTT	CASSLGRASTDTQYF
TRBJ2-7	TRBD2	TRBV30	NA	TGTGCCTGGCAGACTAGCGGGGCCTACGAGCAGTACTTC	CAWQTSGAYEQYF
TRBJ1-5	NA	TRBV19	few	TGTGCCAGCGCTATTGGCGATCAGCCCCAGCATTTT	CASAIGDQPQHF
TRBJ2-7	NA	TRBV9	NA	TGTGCCAGCAGCCCTCAAGACCCCTACGAGCAGTACTTC	CASSPQDPYEQYF
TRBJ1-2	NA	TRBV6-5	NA	TGTGCCAGCAGTTACTCGATAATTCAGGGGACCGGCTACACCTTC	CASSYSIIQGTGYTF
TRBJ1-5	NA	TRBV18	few	TGTGCCAGCTCCCGGGACAACGTCGATCAGCCCCAGCATTTT	CASSRDNVDQPQHF
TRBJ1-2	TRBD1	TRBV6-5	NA	TGTGCCAGCAGTTACGCGGGACAGTACTATGGCTACACCTTC	CASSYAGQYYGYTF
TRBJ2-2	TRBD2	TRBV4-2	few	TGTGCCAGCAGCCAACCCACGGGGGGGGGAGGCACCGGGGAGCTGTTTTTT	CASSQPTGGGGTGELFF
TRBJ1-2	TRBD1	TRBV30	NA	TGTGCCTGGAGTTCAGAGGGGGCGCAGGACTATGGCTACACCTTC	CAWSSEGAQDYGYTF
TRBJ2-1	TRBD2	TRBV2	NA	TGTGCCAGCAGCCTACTAGCGGGGATGTCAAATGAGCAGTTCTTC	CASSLLAGMSNEQFF
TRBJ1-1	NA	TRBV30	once	TGTGCCTGGAGCATAACAGGGGAAGCTTTCTTT	CAWSITGEAFF
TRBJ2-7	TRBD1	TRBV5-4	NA	TGTGCCAGCAGCTCGACGCGACAGGGGACGGGCGAGCAGTACTTC	CASSSTRQGTGEQYF
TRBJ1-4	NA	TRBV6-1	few	TGTGCCAGCAGCCAGCAGCGGGAAAAACTGTTTTTT	CASSQQREKLFF
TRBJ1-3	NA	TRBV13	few	TGTGCCAGCAGCCTCAGGGGAGATGGAAACACCATATATTTT	CASSLRGDGNTIYF
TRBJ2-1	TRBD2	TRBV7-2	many	TGTGCCAGCAGCTCACCCGGGACTAGCGGGGGGGTTTCCTACAATGAGCAGTTCTTC	CASSSPGTSGGVSYNEQFF
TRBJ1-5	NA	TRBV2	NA	TGTGCCAGCAGTGAAGCGGCGGGGGGCCGGGGCAATCAGCCCCAGCATTTT	CASSEAAGGRGNQPQHF
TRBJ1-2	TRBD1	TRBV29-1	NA	TGCAGCGTTGAAGGAACAGGGGGCAATAGCTACACCTTC	CSVEGTGGNSYTF
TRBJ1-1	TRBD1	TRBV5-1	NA	TGCGCCAGCAGCACGGGACAGCAGAACACTGAAGCTTTCTTT	CASSTGQQNTEAFF
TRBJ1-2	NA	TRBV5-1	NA	TGCGCCAGCAGCCTGGACGGGATTAACTATGGCTACACCTTC	CASSLDGINYGYTF
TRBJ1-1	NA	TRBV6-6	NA	TGTGCCAGCAGTTACTCGATCGGGGGCACTGAAGCTTTCTTT	CASSYSIGGTEAFF
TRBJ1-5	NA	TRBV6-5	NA	TGTGCCAGCAGTTACTCGGCTTATAGCAATCAGCCCCAGCATTTT	CASSYSAYSNQPQHF
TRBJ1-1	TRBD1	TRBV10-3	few	TGTGCCACCGATACTTCGGACAGGCGGAACACTGAAGCTTTCTTT	CATDTSDRRNTEAFF
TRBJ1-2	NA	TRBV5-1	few	TGCGCCAGCAGCTTGGAGACAACCGGACTTGGCTACACCTTC	CASSLETTGLGYTF
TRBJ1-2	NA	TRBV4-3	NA	TGCGCCAGCAGCCAAGACCCGGTAGTTAACTATGGCTACACCTTC	CASSQDPVVNYGYTF
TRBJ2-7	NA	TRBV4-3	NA	TGCGCCAGCAGCCCCACAGGGAGCTACGAGCAGTACTTC	CASSPTGSYEQYF
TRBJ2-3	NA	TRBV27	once	TGTGCCAGCAGTTTTTTTTCGGAGGATACGCAGTATTTT	CASSFFSEDTQYF
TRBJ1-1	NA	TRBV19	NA	TGTGCCAGTAGGTTTTATCGTAACACTGAAGCTTTCTTT	CASRFYRNTEAFF
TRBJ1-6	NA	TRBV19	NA	TGTGCCAGTAGTATCGTCAGGGGTAATTCACCCCTCCACTTT	CASSIVRGNSPLHF
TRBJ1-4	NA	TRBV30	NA	TGTGCCTGGAGGAGGGAAAAACTGTTTTTT	CAWRREKLFF